The TCR beta chain under discussion was sequenced for a study of graft-versus-host responses after intestinal transplantation. Repertoires were generated with immunoSEQ multiplex PCR, while TCRdb's copy carries only in-frame clones and drops some. Here the sample spans around 50,000 clones, approximately 84% being singletons. As regards this clone: What it binds is not known.

V shed 3 bases and J shed 0 bases, with 12 bases lying between them. CDR1 is KGHSH and CDR2 is LQKENI in the germline V gene. This CDR3 spans 16 amino acids. This sequence originates from a human donor who was the organ donor for an intestinal transplant. Material: unstimulated CD4+ T cells sorted from spleen or lymph node cells, obtained before transplant. The J gene is TRBJ1-3, the V gene TRBV18, with TRBD1 as a possible D gene (5 bases). This chain's CDR3 is CASSPGRRPSGNTIYF. CDR3 coding DNA: TGTGCCAGCTCACCGGGACGGAGGCCCTCTGGAAACACCATATATTTT.